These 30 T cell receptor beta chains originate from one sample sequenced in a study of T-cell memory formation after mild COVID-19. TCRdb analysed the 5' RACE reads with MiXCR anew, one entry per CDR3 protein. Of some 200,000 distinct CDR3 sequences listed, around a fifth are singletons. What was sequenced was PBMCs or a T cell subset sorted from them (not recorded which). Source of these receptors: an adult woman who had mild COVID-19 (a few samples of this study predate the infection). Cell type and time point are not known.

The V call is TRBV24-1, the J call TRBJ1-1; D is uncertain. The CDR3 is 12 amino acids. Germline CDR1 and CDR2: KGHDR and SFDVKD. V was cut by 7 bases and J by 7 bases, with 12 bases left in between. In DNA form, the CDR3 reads TGTGCCACCAGCGTTGCCAGCGGTGAAGCTTTCTTT. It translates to CATSVASGEAFF.

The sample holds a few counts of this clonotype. The CDR3, as DNA: TGTGCCAGCAGTTTGCGGCTAGCGGGAGTTACCGGGGAGCTGTTTTTT. The encoded protein is CASSLRLAGVTGELFF. The rearrangement uses TRBV12-3 or TRBV12-4 and TRBJ2-2; TRBD2 matches 10 bases. CDR3 length: 16 amino acids. The ends lost 3 bases at V and 5 bases at J; junction bases unmatched: 6.

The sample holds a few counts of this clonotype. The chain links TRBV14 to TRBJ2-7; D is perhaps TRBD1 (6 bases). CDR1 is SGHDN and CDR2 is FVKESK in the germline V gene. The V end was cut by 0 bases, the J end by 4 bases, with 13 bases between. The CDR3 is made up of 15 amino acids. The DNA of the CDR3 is TGTGCCAGCAGCCAAGATTTTGGCAGGGGTTACGAGCAGTACTTC. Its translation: CASSQDFGRGYEQYF.

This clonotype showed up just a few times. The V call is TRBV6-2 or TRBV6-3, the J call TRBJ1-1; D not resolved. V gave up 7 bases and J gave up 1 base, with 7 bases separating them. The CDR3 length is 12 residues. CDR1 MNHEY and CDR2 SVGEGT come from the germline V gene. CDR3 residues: CASTLGNTEAFF. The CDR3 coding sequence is TGTGCCAGCACCCTTGGGAACACTGAAGCTTTCTTT.

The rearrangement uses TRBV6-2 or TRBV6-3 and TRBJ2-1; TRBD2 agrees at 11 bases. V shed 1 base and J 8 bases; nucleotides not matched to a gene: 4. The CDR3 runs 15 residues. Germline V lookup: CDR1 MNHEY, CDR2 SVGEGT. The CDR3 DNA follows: TGTGCCAGCAGTTACTTAGCGGGAGGGGGGGATGAGCAGTTCTTC. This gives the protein CASSYLAGGGDEQFF.

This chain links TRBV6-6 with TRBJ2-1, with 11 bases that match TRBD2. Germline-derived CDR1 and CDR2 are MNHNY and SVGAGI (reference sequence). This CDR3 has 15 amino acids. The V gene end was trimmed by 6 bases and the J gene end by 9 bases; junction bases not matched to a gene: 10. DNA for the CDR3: TGTGCCAGCAGCTCCCGGGGACTAGCGGAGTTTGAGCAGTTCTTC. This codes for CASSSRGLAEFEQFF.

The CDR3 sequence is CASNPPSGPYNEQFF. The CDR3 bases are TGTGCCAGCAATCCCCCCAGCGGGCCATACAATGAGCAGTTCTTC. The rearrangement links TRBV7-9 to TRBJ2-1; D perhaps matches TRBD2 (6 bases). Germline-derived CDR1 and CDR2 are SEHNR and FQNEAQ (reference sequence). The CDR3 runs 15 residues. V lost 7 bases, J lost 4 bases, and 17 bases lay in between.

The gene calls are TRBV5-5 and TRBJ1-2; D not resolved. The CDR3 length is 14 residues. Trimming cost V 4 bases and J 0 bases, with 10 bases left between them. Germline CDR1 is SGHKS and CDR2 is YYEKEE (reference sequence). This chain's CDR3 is CASSELISNYGYTF. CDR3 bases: TGTGCCAGCAGCGAACTCATCTCTAACTATGGCTACACCTTC.

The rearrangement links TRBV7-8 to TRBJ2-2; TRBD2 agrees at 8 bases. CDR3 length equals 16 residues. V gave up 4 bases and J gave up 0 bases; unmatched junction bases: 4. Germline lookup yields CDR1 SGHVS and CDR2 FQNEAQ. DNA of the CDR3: TGTGCCAGCAGCTCCCGAGCGGGAGCGAACACCGGGGAGCTGTTTTTT. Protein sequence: CASSSRAGANTGELFF.

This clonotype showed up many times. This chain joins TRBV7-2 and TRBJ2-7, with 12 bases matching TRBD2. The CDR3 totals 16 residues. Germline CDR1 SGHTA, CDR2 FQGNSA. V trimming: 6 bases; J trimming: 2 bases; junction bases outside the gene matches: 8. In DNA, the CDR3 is TGTGCCAGCAGGGATCCTAGCGGGAGGGCCCCCTACGAGCAGTACTTC. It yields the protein CASRDPSGRAPYEQYF.

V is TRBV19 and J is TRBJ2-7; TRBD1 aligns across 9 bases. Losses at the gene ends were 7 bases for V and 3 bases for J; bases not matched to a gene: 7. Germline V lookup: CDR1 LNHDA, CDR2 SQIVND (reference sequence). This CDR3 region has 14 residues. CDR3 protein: CASTTGGTFYEQYF. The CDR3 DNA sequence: TGTGCCAGTACCACAGGGGGCACCTTCTACGAGCAGTACTTC.

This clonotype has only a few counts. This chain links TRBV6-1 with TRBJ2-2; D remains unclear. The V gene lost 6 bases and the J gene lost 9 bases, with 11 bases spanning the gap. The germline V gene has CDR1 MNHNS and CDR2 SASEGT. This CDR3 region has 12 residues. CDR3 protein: CASRGFLRELFF. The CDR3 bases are TGTGCCAGCAGGGGATTTCTTAGGGAGCTGTTTTTT.

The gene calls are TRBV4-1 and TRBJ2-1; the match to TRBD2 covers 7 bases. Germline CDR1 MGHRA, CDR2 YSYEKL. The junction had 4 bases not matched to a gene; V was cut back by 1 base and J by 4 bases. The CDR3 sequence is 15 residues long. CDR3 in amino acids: CASSQAPGLYNEQFF. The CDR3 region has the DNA TGCGCCAGCAGCCAAGCTCCGGGACTATACAATGAGCAGTTCTTC.

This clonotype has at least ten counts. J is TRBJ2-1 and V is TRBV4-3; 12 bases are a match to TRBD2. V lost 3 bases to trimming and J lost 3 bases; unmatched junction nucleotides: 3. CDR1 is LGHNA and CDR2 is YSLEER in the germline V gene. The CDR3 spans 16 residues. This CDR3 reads CASSQWTSGNYNEQFF. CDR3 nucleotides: TGCGCCAGCAGCCAGTGGACTAGCGGGAACTACAATGAGCAGTTCTTC.

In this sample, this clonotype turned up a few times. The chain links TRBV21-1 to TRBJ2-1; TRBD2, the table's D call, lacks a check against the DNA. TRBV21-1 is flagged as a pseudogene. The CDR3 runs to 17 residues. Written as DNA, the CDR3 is TGTGCCAGCCCCAAACCTCCAGCGGGAGGTACCTACAATGAGCAGTTCTTC. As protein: CASPKPPAGGTYNEQFF.

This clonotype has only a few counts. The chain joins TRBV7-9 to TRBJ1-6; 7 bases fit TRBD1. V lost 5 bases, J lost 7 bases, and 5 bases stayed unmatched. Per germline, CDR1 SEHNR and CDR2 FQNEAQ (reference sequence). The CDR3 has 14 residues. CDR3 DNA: TGTGCCAGCAGCCTAGGGGGCGGGAATTCACCCCTCCACTTT. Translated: CASSLGGGNSPLHF.

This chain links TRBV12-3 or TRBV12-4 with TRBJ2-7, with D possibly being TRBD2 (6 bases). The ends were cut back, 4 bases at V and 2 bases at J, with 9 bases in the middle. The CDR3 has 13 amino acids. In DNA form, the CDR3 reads TGTGCCAGCAGTTATGGACTAACCTACGAGCAGTACTTC. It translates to CASSYGLTYEQYF.

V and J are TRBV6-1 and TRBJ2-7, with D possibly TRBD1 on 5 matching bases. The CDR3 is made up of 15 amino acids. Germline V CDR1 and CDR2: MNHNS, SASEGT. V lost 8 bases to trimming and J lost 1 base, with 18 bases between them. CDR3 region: CASPPWAGYSYEQYF. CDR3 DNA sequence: TGTGCCAGCCCCCCCTGGGCAGGGTATTCCTACGAGCAGTACTTC.

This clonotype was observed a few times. The CDR3 here is CASSLPGLNTDTQYF. The CDR3 bases are TGTGCCAGCAGCTTACCGGGACTAAACACAGATACGCAGTATTTT. The chain couples TRBV5-4 to TRBJ2-3; 7 bases align to TRBD2. Germline V CDR1 and CDR2: SGHNT, YYREEE (reference sequence). The junction had 5 bases not matched to a gene; V was cut back by 2 bases and J by 2 bases. This CDR3 contains 15 residues.

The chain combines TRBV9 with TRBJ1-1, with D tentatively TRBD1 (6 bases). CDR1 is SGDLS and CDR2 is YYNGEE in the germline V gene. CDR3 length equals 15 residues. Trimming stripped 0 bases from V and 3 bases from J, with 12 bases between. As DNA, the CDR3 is TGTGCCAGCAGCGTAGGGCAGGGGCGGGACACTGAAGCTTTCTTT. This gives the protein CASSVGQGRDTEAFF.

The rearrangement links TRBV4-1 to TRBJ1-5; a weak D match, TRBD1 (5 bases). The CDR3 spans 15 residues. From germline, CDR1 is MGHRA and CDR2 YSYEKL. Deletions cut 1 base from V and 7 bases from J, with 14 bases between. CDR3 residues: CASSQVVVGVQPQHF. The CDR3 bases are TGCGCCAGCAGCCAAGTGGTAGTGGGGGTCCAGCCCCAGCATTTT.

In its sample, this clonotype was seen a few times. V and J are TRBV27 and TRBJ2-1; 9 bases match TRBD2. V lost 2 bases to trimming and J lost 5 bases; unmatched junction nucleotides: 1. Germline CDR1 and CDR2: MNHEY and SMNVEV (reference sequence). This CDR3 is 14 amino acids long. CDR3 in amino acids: CASSLLAGHNEQFF. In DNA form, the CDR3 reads TGTGCCAGCAGTTTACTAGCGGGGCACAATGAGCAGTTCTTC.

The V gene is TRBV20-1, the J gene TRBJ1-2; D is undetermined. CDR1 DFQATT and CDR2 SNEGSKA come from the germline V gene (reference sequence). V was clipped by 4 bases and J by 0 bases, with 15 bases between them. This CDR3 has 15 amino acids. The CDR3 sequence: CSANSGDLANYGYTF. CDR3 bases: TGCAGTGCTAACTCCGGAGACCTAGCTAACTATGGCTACACCTTC.

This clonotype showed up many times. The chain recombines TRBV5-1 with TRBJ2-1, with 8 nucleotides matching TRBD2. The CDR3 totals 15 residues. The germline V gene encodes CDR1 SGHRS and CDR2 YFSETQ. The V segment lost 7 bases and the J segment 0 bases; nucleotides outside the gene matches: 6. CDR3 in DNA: TGCGCCAGCTCCAGCGGGAGAGGCTCCTACAATGAGCAGTTCTTC. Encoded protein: CASSSGRGSYNEQFF. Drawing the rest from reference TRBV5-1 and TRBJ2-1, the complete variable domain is KAGVTQTPRYLIKTRGQQVTLSCSPISGHRSVSWYQQTPGQGLQFLFEYFSETQRNKGNFPGRFSGRQFSNSRSEMNVSTLELGDSALYLCASSSGRGSYNEQFFGPGTRLTVL.

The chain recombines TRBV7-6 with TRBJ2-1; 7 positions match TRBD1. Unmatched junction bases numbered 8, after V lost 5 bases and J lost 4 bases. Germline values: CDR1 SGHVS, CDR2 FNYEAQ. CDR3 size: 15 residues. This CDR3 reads CASSMSQGTYNEQFF. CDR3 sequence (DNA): TGTGCCAGCAGCATGTCACAGGGGACATACAATGAGCAGTTCTTC.

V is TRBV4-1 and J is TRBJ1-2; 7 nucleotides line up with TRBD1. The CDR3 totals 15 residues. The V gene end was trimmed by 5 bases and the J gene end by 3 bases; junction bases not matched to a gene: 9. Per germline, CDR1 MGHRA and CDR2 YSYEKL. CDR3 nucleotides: TGCGCCAGCAGCTCCGAACCCGGGACAGACTATGGCTACACCTTC. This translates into CASSSEPGTDYGYTF.

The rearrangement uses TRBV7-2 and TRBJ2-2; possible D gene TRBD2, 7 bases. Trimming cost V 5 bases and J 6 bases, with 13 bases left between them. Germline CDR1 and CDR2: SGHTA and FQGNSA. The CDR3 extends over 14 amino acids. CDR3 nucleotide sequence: TGTGCCAGCAGCCGGGGGGCGGGACCCGGGGAGCTGTTTTTT. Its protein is CASSRGAGPGELFF.

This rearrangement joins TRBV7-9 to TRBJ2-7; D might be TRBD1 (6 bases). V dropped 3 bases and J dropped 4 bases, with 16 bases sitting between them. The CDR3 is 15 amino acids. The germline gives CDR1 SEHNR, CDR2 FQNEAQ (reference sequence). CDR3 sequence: CASSFLVGTQYEQYF. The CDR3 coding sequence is TGTGCCAGCAGCTTTCTTGTCGGGACACAGTACGAGCAGTACTTC.

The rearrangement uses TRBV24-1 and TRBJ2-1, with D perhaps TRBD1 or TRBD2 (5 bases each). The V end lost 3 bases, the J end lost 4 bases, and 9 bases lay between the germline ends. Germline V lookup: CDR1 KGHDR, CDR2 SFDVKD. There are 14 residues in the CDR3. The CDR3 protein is CATSDPGRYNEQFF. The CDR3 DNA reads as TGTGCCACCAGTGATCCGGGACGGTACAATGAGCAGTTCTTC.

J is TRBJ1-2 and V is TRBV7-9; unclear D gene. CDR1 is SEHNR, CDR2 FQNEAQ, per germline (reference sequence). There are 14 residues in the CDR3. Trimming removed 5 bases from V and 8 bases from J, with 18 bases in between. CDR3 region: CASSPSRAPGGYTF. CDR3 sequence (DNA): TGTGCCAGCAGCCCCTCCCGGGCCCCGGGCGGCTACACCTTC.